These 5 T cell receptor beta chains came from one sample sequenced in a study of blood T cell repertoires in COVID-19. Here immunoSEQ multiplex PCR was the method, and the copy in TCRdb shows in-frame clones only, minus some. The table records some 300,000 clones, approximately 88% of them present only once. Sequencing input: PBMCs or T cells enriched from blood (not recorded which). Receptor source: a woman aged 40 to 50 who had recovered from COVID-19.

This clone was counted between two and nine times. The V call is TRBV27, the J call TRBJ1-2; 11 bases line up with TRBD1. Germline CDR1 is MNHEY and CDR2 is SMNVEV (reference sequence). Trimming removed 7 bases from V and 8 bases from J; junction bases left unmatched: 18. CDR3 length: 17 amino acids. CDR3 loop: CASTSLLRTGGARGYTF. Here the CDR3 DNA reads TGTGCCAGCACTTCCCTCCTCCGGACAGGGGGCGCGAGGGGCTACACCTTC.

The genes are TRBV6-5 and TRBJ2-1, with unresolved D. The CDR3 contains 14 residues. Germline assignment: CDR1 MNHEY and CDR2 SVGAGI. V was shortened by 5 bases and J by 6 bases, with 14 bases between the two germline ends. This CDR3 is CASSPAWQFNEQFF. The CDR3 DNA reads as TGTGCCAGCAGTCCTGCTTGGCAGTTCAATGAGCAGTTCTTC.

The CDR3 DNA is TGCGCCAGCAGCTTGGCAGTGACTAATGAGCAGTTCTTC. This translates into CASSLAVTNEQFF. The chain employs TRBV5-1 and TRBJ2-1; D gene ambiguous. V lost 0 bases to trimming and J lost 7 bases, with 8 bases between them. Germline CDR1 and CDR2: SGHRS and YFSETQ. This CDR3 region has 13 residues.

The V and J genes are TRBV30 and TRBJ1-4, with D unresolved. V was shortened by 3 bases and J by 1 base, with 12 bases between the two germline ends. This CDR3 has 15 residues. The V gene's germline CDR1 is GTSNPN and CDR2 SVGIG (reference sequence). The CDR3 DNA reads as TGTGCCTGGAGCTCCGACTTGCGAACTAATGAAAAACTGTTTTTT. Residues: CAWSSDLRTNEKLFF.

The gene calls are TRBV3-1 (or the pseudogene TRBV3-2) and TRBJ2-7, with 8 bases aligning to TRBD2. The V segment lost 3 bases and the J segment 8 bases; nucleotides outside the gene matches: 9. This CDR3 region has 14 residues. In germline, CDR1 is LGHDT, CDR2 YNNKEL (reference sequence). CDR3 bases: TGTGCCAGCAGCCACCCAGGACTAGCTGCCCAGCAGTACTTC. It specifies CASSHPGLAAQQYF.